The T cell receptor (beta chain) under discussion was sequenced for a study of T-cell memory formation after mild COVID-19. Study in general: Largely donor-specific TCR clusters were found.

This clonotype turned up a few times. The antigen is unknown. This CDR3 region has 15 residues. Germline loops: CDR1 MNHEY, CDR2 SVGAGI. The V and J ends lost 1 base and 5 bases respectively, with 14 bases between them. Sample barcodes and UMIs were carried by the TCR alpha and TCR beta cDNA libraries that 5'RACE generated with constant-segment primers. TCRdb re-analysed the 5' RACE reads in MiXCR, keeping a single row per CDR3 protein. The repertoire includes approximately 240,000 distinct CDR3 sequences, about 16% of them detected once, and 3% to 4.5% sits in the top ten. Findings and limits, study-wide: CD4+ contracting clones were mainly CM and EM; CD8+ ones, EMRA. Some clones that responded turned up in pre-infection memory, which suggests that cross-reactive memory joined in.

This TCR came from a man between 18 and 35 years old who had mild COVID-19 (a few samples of this study predate the infection). Cell type and time point are not known. The chain joins TRBV6-5 to TRBJ2-5, with a weak D call TRBD1 (6 bases). The sequenced material came from PBMCs or a T cell subset sorted from them (not recorded which). The CDR3 here is CASSYWAGDLETQYF. The CDR3 DNA is TGTGCCAGCAGTTACTGGGCAGGGGATTTGGAGACCCAGTACTTC.